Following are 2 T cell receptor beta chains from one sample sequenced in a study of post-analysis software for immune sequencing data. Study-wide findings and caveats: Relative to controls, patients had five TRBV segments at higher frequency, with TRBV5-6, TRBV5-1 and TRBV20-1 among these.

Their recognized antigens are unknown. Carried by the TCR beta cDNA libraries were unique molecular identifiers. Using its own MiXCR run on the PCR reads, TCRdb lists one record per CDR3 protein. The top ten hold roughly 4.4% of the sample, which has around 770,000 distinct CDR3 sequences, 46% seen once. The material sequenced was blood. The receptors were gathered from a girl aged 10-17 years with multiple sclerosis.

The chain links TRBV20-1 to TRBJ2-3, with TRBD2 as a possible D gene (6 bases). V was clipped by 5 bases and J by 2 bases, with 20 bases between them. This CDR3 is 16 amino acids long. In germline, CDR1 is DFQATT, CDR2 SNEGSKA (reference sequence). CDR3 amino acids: CSAGGRRRAITDTQYF. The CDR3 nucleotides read TGCAGTGCTGGAGGGCGGAGGCGGGCCATCACAGATACGCAGTATTTT.

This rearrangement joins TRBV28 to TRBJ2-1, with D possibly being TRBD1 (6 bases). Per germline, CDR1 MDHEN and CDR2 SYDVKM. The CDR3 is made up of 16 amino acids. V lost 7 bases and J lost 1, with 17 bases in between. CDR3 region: CASKRGTLRSYNEQFF. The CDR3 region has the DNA TGTGCCAGCAAGAGGGGGACCTTACGATCCTACAATGAGCAGTTCTTC.